The clone carrying this T cell receptor beta chain has at least ten counts. Antigen unknown. The CDR3 is 12 amino acids. CDR1 is SGHTA and CDR2 is FQGNSA in the germline V gene. Trimming stripped 8 bases from V and 3 bases from J, with 11 bases between. The record originates from a study of response to subunit inactivated influenza vaccine. TCRdb itself ran the RT-PCR reads through MiXCR, one entry per CDR3 protein. The repertoire holds hundreds of thousands of distinct CDR3 sequences, with about 15% as singletons. The study's findings and limits: The study's authors posited that every seasonal influenza vaccination enlists few new T cells.

The receptor comes from a man in his fifties who received an inactivated influenza vaccine. V is TRBV7-2 and J is TRBJ2-7; the D gene is possibly TRBD2 (6 bases). The sample consisted of PBMCs from blood, taken around 15 days before vaccination. DNA for the CDR3: TGTGCCAGCGGCCCGGGGGTCTACGAGCAGTACTTC. Translation: CASGPGVYEQYF. Full variable domain (missing parts from reference TRBV7-2 and TRBJ2-7): GAGVSQSPSNKVTEKGKDVELRCDPISGHTALYWYRQSLGQGLEFLIYFQGNSAPDKSGLPSDRFSAERTGGSVSTLTIQRTQQEDSAVYLCASGPGVYEQYFGPGTRLTVT.